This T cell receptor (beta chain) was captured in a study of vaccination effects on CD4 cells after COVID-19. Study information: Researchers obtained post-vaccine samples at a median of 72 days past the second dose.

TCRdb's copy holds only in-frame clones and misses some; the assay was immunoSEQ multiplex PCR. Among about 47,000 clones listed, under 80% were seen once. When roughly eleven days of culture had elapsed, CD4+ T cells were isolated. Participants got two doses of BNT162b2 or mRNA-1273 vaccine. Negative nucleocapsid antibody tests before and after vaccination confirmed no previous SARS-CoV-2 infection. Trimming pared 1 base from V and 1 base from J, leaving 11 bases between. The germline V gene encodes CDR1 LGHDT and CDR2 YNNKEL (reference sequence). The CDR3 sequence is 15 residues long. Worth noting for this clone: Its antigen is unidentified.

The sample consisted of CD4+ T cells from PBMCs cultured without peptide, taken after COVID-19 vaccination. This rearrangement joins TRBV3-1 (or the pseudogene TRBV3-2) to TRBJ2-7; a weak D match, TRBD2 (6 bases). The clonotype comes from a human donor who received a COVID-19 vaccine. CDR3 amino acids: CASSQAAGTSYEQYF. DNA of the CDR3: TGTGCCAGCAGCCAAGCGGCGGGGACGTCCTACGAGCAGTACTTC.